The 27 T cell receptor beta chains below were found in one sample sequenced in a study of cytotoxic CD8 clonotypes in ibrutinib-treated CLL. Generated by immunoSEQ multiplex PCR, the TCRdb table keeps only in-frame clones and is missing some. The table records roughly 160,000 clones, 81% of them present only once. Sequenced material: PBMCs, taken after 12 months of ibrutinib treatment. Source of these receptors: a human donor with chronic lymphocytic leukemia.

This clone showed up just once. This sequence joins TRBV4-2 and TRBJ2-7, with TRBD2 identical over 8 bases. Trimming removed 1 base from V and 5 bases from J; junction bases left unmatched: 7. The CDR3 is 15 amino acids. Per germline, CDR1 LGHNA and CDR2 YNFKEQ. CDR3 in amino acids: CASSQGSGRENEQYF. The CDR3 nucleotides are TGTGCCAGCAGCCAAGGGAGCGGGAGAGAAAACGAGCAGTACTTC.

In its sample, this clone was seen once. The chain links TRBV5-1 to TRBJ1-2; D remains ambiguous. The V and J ends lost 1 base and 4 bases respectively, with 11 bases between them. The germline gives CDR1 SGHRS, CDR2 YFSETQ. CDR3 length: 14 amino acids. The CDR3 DNA reads TGCGCCAGCAGCTTGTTGTCCGGTCCCTATGGCTACACCTTC. It encodes CASSLLSGPYGYTF.

V gene TRBV15 combines with J gene TRBJ1-2, with D possibly being TRBD1 (6 bases). CDR1 is LNHNV, CDR2 YYDKDF, per germline (reference sequence). This CDR3 is built from 15 residues. V shed 1 base and J shed 4 bases, with 13 bases lying between them. The CDR3 sequence is CATSRATGILYGYTF. CDR3 sequence (DNA): TGTGCCACCAGCAGAGCCACAGGGATACTCTATGGCTACACCTTC.

This chain joins TRBV4-2 and TRBJ2-1; 16 nucleotides agree with TRBD2. V was clipped by 1 base and J by 10 bases; unmatched bases: 4. The CDR3 is 16 amino acids. Germline CDR1 and CDR2: LGHNA and YNFKEQ. CDR3 protein: CASSQVGLAGGKEQFF. CDR3 bases: TGTGCCAGCAGCCAAGTGGGACTAGCGGGAGGGAAGGAGCAGTTCTTC.

The gene calls are TRBV7-6 and TRBJ1-1; the D gene is possibly TRBD1 (5 bases). V was cut by 0 bases and J by 1 base, with 6 bases left in between. Germline V gives CDR1 SGHVS, CDR2 FNYEAQ. This CDR3 has 14 amino acids. Here the CDR3 DNA reads TGTGCCAGCAGCTTAGCAGACAGGAACACTGAAGCTTTCTTT. Protein product: CASSLADRNTEAFF.

This clone showed up just a few times. For the CDR3, the DNA is TGTGCCAGCACCCCCGCCAGGGCAGCAAACACTGAAGCTTTCTTT. Residues: CASTPARAANTEAFF. The V and J genes are TRBV11-1 and TRBJ1-1, with D possibly matching TRBD1 (5 bases). Trimming removed 7 bases at V and 2 bases at J, with 17 bases between. Germline-derived CDR1 and CDR2 are SGHAT and FQDESV (reference sequence). This CDR3 has 15 residues. Filled out from reference TRBV11-1 and TRBJ1-1, the complete variable domain reads EAEVAQSPRYKITEKSQAVAFWCDPISGHATLYWYRQILGQGPELLVQFQDESVVDDSQLPKDRFSAERLKGVDSTLKIQPAELGDSAMYLCASTPARAANTEAFFGQGTRLTVV.

V gene TRBV5-4 combines with J gene TRBJ2-1; the match to TRBD1 covers 10 bases. This CDR3 has 15 amino acids. Germline CDR1 SGHNT, CDR2 YYREEE (reference sequence). The trim removed 2 bases at V and 8 bases at J, leaving 7 bases unmatched. Here the CDR3 reads CASSLGTGDFDEQFF. The CDR3 DNA reads TGTGCCAGCAGCTTAGGGACAGGGGACTTCGATGAGCAGTTCTTC.

The rearrangement joins TRBV4-3 to TRBJ1-5, with 7 bases that match TRBD1. CDR1 LGHNA and CDR2 YSLEER come from the germline V gene. The CDR3 covers 16 residues. V was clipped by 1 base and J by 6 bases; unmatched bases: 9. The CDR3 loop reads CASSQGVTGESQPQHF. CDR3 nucleotides: TGCGCCAGCAGCCAAGGGGTAACAGGGGAAAGTCAGCCCCAGCATTTT.

The rearrangement joins TRBV7-2 to TRBJ2-3; the D gene could be TRBD1 or TRBD2 (5 bases each). V was trimmed by 3 bases and J by 4 bases, leaving 17 bases between them. CDR1 is SGHTA, CDR2 FQGNSA, per germline. CDR3 size: 16 residues. The CDR3 loop is CASSFLKFGGADTQYF. CDR3 nucleotides: TGTGCCAGCAGCTTTTTGAAATTTGGGGGTGCAGATACGCAGTATTTT.

The rearrangement links TRBV9 to TRBJ2-7; D possibly corresponds to TRBD1 (6 bases). Trimming left V 2 bases short and J 3 bases short, with 15 bases between. Germline V gene lookup returns CDR1 SGDLS and CDR2 YYNGEE. The CDR3 is 15 residues long. For the CDR3, the DNA is TGTGCCAGCAGCGTGGGTGGCGTAGGGGGCTACGAGCAGTACTTC. Translated: CASSVGGVGGYEQYF.

The rearrangement links TRBV5-5 to TRBJ2-3, with unresolved D. This CDR3 is 14 amino acids long. V gave up 0 bases and J gave up 3 bases, with 8 bases separating them. CDR1 and CDR2 (germline): SGHKS, YYEKEE (reference sequence). CDR3: CASSLGRETDTQYF. The DNA of the CDR3 is TGTGCCAGCAGCTTGGGTAGAGAAACAGATACGCAGTATTTT.

The chain recombines TRBV30 with TRBJ1-5; possible D gene TRBD1, 5 bases. The germline V gene encodes CDR1 GTSNPN and CDR2 SVGIG (reference sequence). The CDR3 runs to 13 residues. V lost 2 bases to trimming and J lost 2 bases, with 7 bases between them. CDR3 sequence: CAWSPQGNQPQHF. The CDR3 DNA is TGTGCCTGGAGTCCACAGGGCAATCAGCCCCAGCATTTT.

The chain links TRBV4-3 to TRBJ2-7, with TRBD1 identical over 8 bases. Germline values: CDR1 LGHNA, CDR2 YSLEER. The CDR3 totals 15 residues. Trimming at V came to 8 bases and at J to 2 bases, leaving 11 bases not matched to a gene. The CDR3 reads CASSNGQGLAYEQYF. The CDR3 DNA sequence: TGCGCCAGCTCGAACGGACAGGGACTGGCCTACGAGCAGTACTTC.

This clone was detected only a few times. The V call is TRBV7-8, the J call TRBJ2-7; 7 nucleotides align to TRBD1. J gave up 0 bases and V 2 bases, and 4 bases lay outside the gene matches. Germline CDR1 is SGHVS and CDR2 is FQNEAQ. The CDR3 has 15 amino acids. Written as DNA, the CDR3 is TGTGCCAGCAGCTTACCGGGACAGAGCTCCTACGAGCAGTACTTC. The encoded protein is CASSLPGQSSYEQYF.

This chain's CDR3 is CASSQRGPRPYEQYF. The CDR3 region has the DNA TGTGCCAGCTCTCAACGGGGCCCGAGACCTTACGAGCAGTACTTC. The genes are TRBV28 and TRBJ2-7, with D tentatively TRBD1 or TRBD2 (5 bases each). This CDR3 has 15 amino acids. Per germline, CDR1 MDHEN and CDR2 SYDVKM. Trimming removed 8 bases at V and 4 bases at J, with 21 bases between. Full variable domain (remainder filled in from reference TRBV28 and TRBJ2-7): DVKVTQSSRYLVKRTGEKVFLECVQDMDHENMFWYRQDPGLGLRLIYFSYDVKMKEKGDIPEGYSVSREKKERFSLILESASTNQTSMYLCASSQRGPRPYEQYFGPGTRLTVT.

V gene TRBV15 combines with J gene TRBJ1-1, with 10 nucleotides matching TRBD1. Germline CDR1 reads LNHNV; CDR2 reads YYDKDF (reference sequence). CDR3 length equals 17 residues. V shed 1 base and J 2 bases; nucleotides not matched to a gene: 7. The CDR3 sequence is CATSRGRTGGDNTEAFF. CDR3 sequence (DNA): TGTGCCACCAGCAGAGGCCGGACAGGGGGGGATAACACTGAAGCTTTCTTT.

CDR3 sequence (DNA): TGTGCCAGCAGCTCCAGGGGGACGCTCTATGGCTACACCTTC. Translation gives CASSSRGTLYGYTF. This rearrangement joins TRBV9 to TRBJ1-2; 7 bases line up with TRBD1. The germline V gene encodes CDR1 SGDLS and CDR2 YYNGEE. The CDR3 is made up of 14 amino acids. The V segment lost 4 bases and the J segment 4 bases; nucleotides outside the gene matches: 7.

This clone was recorded at least ten times. The rearrangement joins TRBV7-2 to TRBJ1-4; the D gene is possibly TRBD1 (5 bases). Germline V gene data show CDR1 as SGHTA and CDR2 as FQGNSA. This CDR3 contains 15 residues. The ends were cut back, 2 bases at V and 7 bases at J, with 14 bases in the middle. The CDR3 DNA sequence: TGTGCCAGCAGCTTATTCCAGGGAGTGGGTGAAAAACTGTTTTTT. It translates to CASSLFQGVGEKLFF.

This clone came up once. The V gene is TRBV7-9, the J gene TRBJ1-1, with D possibly TRBD1 on 5 matching bases. Trimming left V 3 bases short and J 7 bases short, with 21 bases between. The CDR3 is 16 amino acids. The germline V gene encodes CDR1 SEHNR and CDR2 FQNEAQ (reference sequence). CDR3 nucleotides: TGTGCCAGCAGCTTCGGTGGGGCTCTGCGTGACGGTGAAGCTTTCTTT. It encodes CASSFGGALRDGEAFF.

The gene calls are TRBV7-2 and TRBJ2-7; 9 bases map to TRBD2. J lost 4 bases, V lost 6 bases, and 16 bases had no gene match. Germline values: CDR1 SGHTA, CDR2 FQGNSA. This CDR3 is built from 17 residues. In DNA form, the CDR3 reads TGTGCCAGCAGTTTTCAAGGCGGGAGGGCCTTCGGGTACGAGCAGTACTTC. Its translation: CASSFQGGRAFGYEQYF.

The genes are TRBV7-2 and TRBJ2-7; D is possibly TRBD1 or TRBD2 (5 bases each). Germline V gene sequence: CDR1 SGHTA, CDR2 FQGNSA. Trimming shortened V by 1 base and J by 2 bases, and 9 bases separated the two germline ends. The CDR3 extends over 14 amino acids. CDR3 loop: CASSLVPGPYEQYF. The CDR3 DNA sequence: TGTGCCAGCAGCTTAGTCCCGGGACCCTACGAGCAGTACTTC.

The J gene is TRBJ1-2, the V gene TRBV15; 7 bases map to TRBD1. Germline V gene sequence: CDR1 LNHNV, CDR2 YYDKDF (reference sequence). Losses at the gene ends were 2 bases for V and 8 bases for J; bases not matched to a gene: 5. The CDR3 runs to 13 residues. In DNA form, the CDR3 reads TGTGCCACCAGCAGAACAGGGGTGGGCGGCTACACCTTC. It is translated as CATSRTGVGGYTF.

The chain combines TRBV7-2 with TRBJ1-2; D ambiguous. CDR3 length: 15 amino acids. CDR1 and CDR2 (germline): SGHTA, FQGNSA. V was pared by 5 bases and J by 4 bases, with 17 bases between. The CDR3 coding sequence is TGTGCCAGCAGCGTGGAGCCAACCTACCTCTATGGCTACACCTTC. Amino acid sequence: CASSVEPTYLYGYTF.

This clone has more than one count but fewer than ten. The V gene is TRBV5-1, the J gene TRBJ2-6; no reliable D call. The germline V gene has CDR1 SGHRS and CDR2 YFSETQ. V lost 4 bases and J 4 bases, leaving 12 bases between the germline ends. The CDR3 spans 15 residues. This CDR3 reads CASSQDTTGANVLTF. The CDR3 DNA is TGCGCCAGCAGCCAAGACACTACGGGGGCCAACGTCCTGACTTTC.

The chain links TRBV27 to TRBJ2-7; D is possibly TRBD1 (6 bases). The V gene's germline CDR1 is MNHEY and CDR2 SMNVEV (reference sequence). V dropped 3 bases and J dropped 3 bases, with 9 bases sitting between them. This CDR3 is built from 13 residues. The CDR3 DNA reads as TGTGCCAGCAGTTTCACAGGGTTCTACGAGCAGTACTTC. Translating it yields CASSFTGFYEQYF.

V is TRBV18 and J is TRBJ1-1, with a weak D call TRBD1 (6 bases). Per germline, CDR1 KGHSH and CDR2 LQKENI. CDR3 length equals 16 residues. Trimming left V 4 bases short and J 0 bases short, with 15 bases between. The CDR3 reads CASSLYGDNMNTEAFF. In nucleotides, the CDR3 is TGTGCCAGCTCACTTTATGGGGACAACATGAACACTGAAGCTTTCTTT.

The chain has TRBV10-3 and TRBJ2-7; TRBD1 agrees at 7 bases. The J segment lost 6 bases and the V segment lost 10 bases, leaving 12 bases of the junction unmatched. The germline V gene encodes CDR1 ENHRY and CDR2 SYGVKD. This CDR3 spans 13 amino acids. DNA of the CDR3: TGTGCCACCGGACAGGACCGATCGTCCGAGCAGTACTTC. Protein: CATGQDRSSEQYF.